This TCR beta chain was found in a study of blood T cell repertoires in COVID-19. Study overall: Whether acute or convalescent, the COVID-19 samples came from the United States, Italy and Spain.

Produced via immunoSEQ multiplex PCR; TCRdb's table is partial and in-frame only. The data contain over 150,000 clones, roughly 90% of them singletons. V was clipped by 4 bases and J by 3 bases; unmatched bases: 7. This CDR3 spans 16 amino acids. Germline values: CDR1 SGDLS, CDR2 YYNGEE. The source material was peripheral blood. The rearrangement links TRBV9 to TRBJ1-5; 10 nucleotides align to TRBD1. The TCR sequence derives from a man in his 70s with active or convalescent COVID-19. The CDR3 DNA reads as TGTGCCAGCAGCCCAGGGACAGGGGACGACAATCAGCCCCAGCATTTT. Translating gives CASSPGTGDDNQPQHF.